This TCR beta chain is from a study of blood T cells in healthy people across ages. The CDR3 covers 13 residues. The ends lost 5 bases at V and 8 bases at J; junction bases unmatched: 6. Germline CDR1 and CDR2: WNHNN and SYGVQD (reference sequence). For the second PCR, which ran for 7 to 11 cycles, a sample-barcoded 5' primer and a J-beta primer mix were used. TCRdb fed the 5' RACE reads into MiXCR, producing one record per CDR3 protein. The sample contains about 780,000 distinct CDR3 sequences, about 46% of which appear only once. The chain employs TRBV10-1 and TRBJ2-1; 7 nucleotides agree with TRBD2. Sequencing input: blood. The sequence came from a man at least 80 years old in good health. This CDR3 is CASSSGLQDEQFF. CDR3 sequence (DNA): TGCGCCAGCAGTTCGGGACTACAGGATGAGCAGTTCTTC.